Listed below are T cell receptor beta chains from one sample, sequenced in a study of blood T cell repertoires in COVID-19. Generated by immunoSEQ multiplex PCR, the TCRdb table keeps only in-frame clones and is missing some. The sample has around 78,000 clones, roughly 85% seen once. The specimen was peripheral blood. Receptor source: a man aged 45-60 years with active or convalescent COVID-19. The conserved cysteine and the conserved F or W are not part of the CDR3 here. A D gene is named only where the DNA matches it firmly. Only some rows state a clone size, as once, few, many or a class for expanded clones.

>TRBV5-1|TRBD2|-
ASSPAGAYEQY
>TRBV19|TRBD1|-
ASSMGQGYGYT
>TRBV28|-|-
ASSSSDRIGYT
>TRBV10-3|TRBD2|once
ASRLAGGETQY
>TRBV6-1|TRBD1|-
ASSERAGTGVYEQY
>TRBV19|-|-
ASSTGHPNTEAF
>TRBV27|TRBD2|-
ASSFSGGADNEQF
>TRBV24-1|-|once
ATSDPVETQY
>TRBV11-3|TRBD2|once
ASSLRAGGNEQF
>TRBV5-1|-|-
ASSFRDSRYEQY
>TRBV5-1|TRBD1|-
ASRWTGENSPLH
>TRBV6-5|-|-
ASSPQEIAKNIQY
>TRBV2|-|-
ASSESGTEAF
>TRBV25-1|TRBD1|-
ASGQGGSANTGELF
>TRBV2|-|-
ASSGGRYEQY
>TRBV24-1|-|-
ATSDWALNTAGANVLT
>TRBV5-5|-|-
ASSWGTQNEKLF
>TRBV9|TRBD2|-
ASSVIPSGASGTGELF
>TRBV30|TRBD1|-
AWSPGQGAEKLF
>TRBV3-1/TRBV3-2|TRBD2|-
ASSQSLPGLAGFEQY
>TRBV7-9|TRBD1|-
ASTTGQGAYEQY
>TRBV5-4|-|-
ASSSLGTAANTGELF
>TRBV24-1|TRBD1|-
ATSSPGQGMETQY
>TRBV25-1|-|-
ASSRGGVNTEAF
>TRBV14|-|-
ASSQLRNSPLH
>TRBV30|-|-
AWSVLQGRETQY
>TRBV3-1/TRBV3-2|-|-
ASSQFIRTDTQY